This T cell receptor (beta chain) came from a study of control samples from healthy donors and cancer patients. The germline V and J ends were trimmed by 7 bases and 0 bases, with 12 bases remaining between them. The V gene's germline CDR1 is MNHEY and CDR2 SVGAGI. The CDR3 has 14 residues. Generated by immunoSEQ multiplex PCR, the TCRdb table keeps only in-frame clones and is missing some. The sample consists of some 150,000 clones, roughly 90% of them appearing once. The source of this sequence is a man younger than 45 in good health. The chain carries TRBV6-5 and TRBJ1-1; weak D call: TRBD1 (6 bases). The sample taken for sequencing was blood. CDR3 amino acids: CASTDRNMNTEAFF. In nucleotides, the CDR3 is TGTGCCAGCACCGACAGGAACATGAACACTGAAGCTTTCTTT.